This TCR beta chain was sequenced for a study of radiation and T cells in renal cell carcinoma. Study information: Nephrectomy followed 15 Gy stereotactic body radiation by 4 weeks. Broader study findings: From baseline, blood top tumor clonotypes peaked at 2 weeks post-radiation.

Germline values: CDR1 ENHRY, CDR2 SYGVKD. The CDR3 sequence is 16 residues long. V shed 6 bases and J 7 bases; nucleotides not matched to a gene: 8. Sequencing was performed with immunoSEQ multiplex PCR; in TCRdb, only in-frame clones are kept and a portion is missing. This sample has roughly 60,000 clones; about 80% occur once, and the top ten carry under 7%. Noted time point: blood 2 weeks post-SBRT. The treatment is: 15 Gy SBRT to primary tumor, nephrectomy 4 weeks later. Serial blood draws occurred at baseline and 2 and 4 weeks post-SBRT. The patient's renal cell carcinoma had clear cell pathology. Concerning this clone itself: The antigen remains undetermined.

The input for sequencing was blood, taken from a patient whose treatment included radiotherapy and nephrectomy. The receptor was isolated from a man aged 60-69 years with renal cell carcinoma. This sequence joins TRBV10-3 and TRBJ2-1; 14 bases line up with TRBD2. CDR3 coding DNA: TGTGCCATCAGCAGAGGACTAGCGGGAGGTGCGAATGAGCAGTTCTTC. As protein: CAISRGLAGGANEQFF.